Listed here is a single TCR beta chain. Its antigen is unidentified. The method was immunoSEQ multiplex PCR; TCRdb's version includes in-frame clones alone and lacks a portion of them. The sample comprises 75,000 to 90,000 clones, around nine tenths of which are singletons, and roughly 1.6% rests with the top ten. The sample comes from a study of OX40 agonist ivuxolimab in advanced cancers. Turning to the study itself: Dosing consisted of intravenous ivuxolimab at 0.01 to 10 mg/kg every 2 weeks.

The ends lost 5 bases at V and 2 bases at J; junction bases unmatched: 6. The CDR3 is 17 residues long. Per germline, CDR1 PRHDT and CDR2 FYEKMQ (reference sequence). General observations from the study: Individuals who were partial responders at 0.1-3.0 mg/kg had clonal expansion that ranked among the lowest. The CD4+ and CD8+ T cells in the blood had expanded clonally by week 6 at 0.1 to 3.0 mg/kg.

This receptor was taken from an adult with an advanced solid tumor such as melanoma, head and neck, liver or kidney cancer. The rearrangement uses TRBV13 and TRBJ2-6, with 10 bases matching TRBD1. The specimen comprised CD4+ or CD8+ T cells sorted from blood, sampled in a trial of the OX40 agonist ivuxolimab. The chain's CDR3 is CASSPDRGPTGANVLTF. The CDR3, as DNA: TGTGCCAGCAGCCCTGACAGGGGGCCAACTGGGGCCAACGTCCTGACTTTC. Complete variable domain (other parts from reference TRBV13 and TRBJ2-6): AAGVIQSPRHLIKEKRETATLKCYPIPRHDTVYWYQQGPGQDPQFLISFYEKMQSDKGSIPDRFSAQQFSDYHSELNMSSLELGDSALYFCASSPDRGPTGANVLTFGAGSRLTVL.